Following are 19 T cell receptor beta chains from one sample sequenced in a study of OX40 agonist ivuxolimab in advanced cancers. Clones were read by immunoSEQ multiplex PCR, and TCRdb kept only the in-frame ones, dropping some. In the table there are 20,000 to 25,000 clones, approximately 87% of which are singletons. The sequences come from CD4+ or CD8+ T cells sorted from blood, collected in a trial of the OX40 agonist ivuxolimab. Receptors were obtained from an adult with an advanced solid tumor such as melanoma, head and neck, liver or kidney cancer.

This chain connects TRBV4-3 to TRBJ2-1; no clear D gene. This CDR3 region has 15 residues. Germline CDR1 LGHNA, CDR2 YSLEER. Trimming removed 1 base at V and 7 bases at J, with 14 bases between. The CDR3 sequence is CASSQAHPAINEQFF. As DNA, the CDR3 is TGCGCCAGCAGCCAAGCACACCCGGCTATAAATGAGCAGTTCTTC.

CDR3 sequence reads: CAWSRKGYLFHYEQYF. The DNA for the CDR3 is TGTGCCTGGAGTAGAAAGGGCTACCTTTTCCACTACGAGCAGTACTTC. The chain combines TRBV30 with TRBJ2-7; D uncertain. V shed 2 bases and J shed 3 bases, with 20 bases lying between them. Per germline, CDR1 GTSNPN and CDR2 SVGIG (reference sequence). CDR3 length equals 16 residues.

Here the CDR3 DNA reads TGTGCCAGCAGTTACCCCCCACAGGGGGCCTCCTACGAGCAGTACTTC. Protein product: CASSYPPQGASYEQYF. This chain uses TRBV28 with TRBJ2-7; 9 bases line up with TRBD1. This CDR3 has 16 residues. J lost 0 bases, V lost 4 bases, and 7 bases had no gene match. The germline gives CDR1 MDHEN, CDR2 SYDVKM.

The CDR3 region is CASSFEQGPIINEQFF. The CDR3, as DNA: TGTGCCAGCAGTTTCGAACAGGGCCCCATCATCAATGAGCAGTTCTTC. The genes are TRBV28 and TRBJ2-1; D is perhaps TRBD1 (6 bases). The germline V gene encodes CDR1 MDHEN and CDR2 SYDVKM. CDR3 size: 16 residues. With 3 bases removed from V and 6 bases from J, the gap between germline ends came to 18 bases. Variable domain in full (rest from reference TRBV28 and TRBJ2-1): DVKVTQSSRYLVKRTGEKVFLECVQDMDHENMFWYRQDPGLGLRLIYFSYDVKMKEKGDIPEGYSVSREKKERFSLILESASTNQTSMYLCASSFEQGPIINEQFFGPGTRLTVL.

This clone is classed as medium-sized. V usage is TRBV15 and J usage is TRBJ2-1; 8 bases are shared with TRBD1. The CDR3 loop spans 16 amino acids. Germline CDR1 and CDR2: LNHNV and YYDKDF (reference sequence). V lost 8 bases and J lost 1; bases outside the gene matches: 10. CDR3 protein: CATLDRGQGSYNEQFF. The CDR3 nucleotides read TGTGCCACCCTAGACAGGGGACAAGGGTCCTACAATGAGCAGTTCTTC.

The rearrangement uses TRBV11-3 and TRBJ2-7; 9 bases are a match to TRBD2. This CDR3 comprises 14 residues. Losses at the gene ends were 6 bases for V and 2 bases for J; bases not matched to a gene: 5. CDR1 is SGHNT, CDR2 YENEEA, per germline. The CDR3 reads CASRNSGRTYEQYF. Written as DNA, the CDR3 is TGTGCCAGCAGGAACAGCGGGAGGACCTACGAGCAGTACTTC.

This sequence joins TRBV4-2 and TRBJ1-1; the D is unclear. This CDR3 has 14 residues. CDR1 is LGHNA and CDR2 is YNFKEQ in the germline V gene. V lost 4 bases, J lost 5 bases, and 14 bases lay in between. This CDR3 reads CASSLYPIETEAFF. Written as DNA, the CDR3 is TGTGCCAGCAGCCTATATCCGATTGAGACTGAAGCTTTCTTT.

Details on this clone: This same CDR3 is encoded by further DNA sequences in the sample. The gene calls are TRBV27 and TRBJ1-5; no clear D gene. CDR1 and CDR2 (germline): MNHEY, SMNVEV (reference sequence). The CDR3 is 13 amino acids. V was cut by 2 bases and J by 1 base, with 3 bases left in between. This chain's CDR3 is CASSLGSNQPQHF. The CDR3 coding sequence is TGTGCCAGCAGTTTAGGCAGCAATCAGCCCCAGCATTTT.

The genes are TRBV28 and TRBJ2-1, with no clear D. Trimming took off 3 bases at V and 2 bases at J, with 2 bases between the two ends. CDR1 and CDR2 (germline): MDHEN, SYDVKM. This CDR3 has 12 residues. This CDR3 reads CASSFPYNEQFF. CDR3 DNA: TGTGCCAGCAGTTTCCCCTACAATGAGCAGTTCTTC.

The J gene is TRBJ2-7, the V gene TRBV28, with D possibly matching TRBD2 (5 bases). V was trimmed by 6 bases and J by 0 bases, leaving 18 bases between them. CDR1 is MDHEN and CDR2 is SYDVKM in the germline V gene. The CDR3 totals 16 residues. CDR3 amino acids: CASSSSSRTRSYEQYF. In DNA, the CDR3 is TGTGCCAGCAGCTCTAGTTCCAGGACTCGCTCCTACGAGCAGTACTTC.

The rearrangement links TRBV19 to TRBJ2-1; 8 positions match TRBD1. The germline V gene encodes CDR1 LNHDA and CDR2 SQIVND (reference sequence). V lost 5 bases, J lost 6 bases, and 6 bases stayed unmatched. CDR3 length equals 14 residues. CDR3 DNA sequence: TGTGCCAGTAGTTTTTCCACAGGGGGCAATGAGCAGTTCTTC. Residues: CASSFSTGGNEQFF.

The CDR3 loop reads CASSVDTTRSYNEQFF. The CDR3, as DNA: TGTGCCAGCAGCGTCGATACTACCCGCTCCTACAATGAGCAGTTCTTC. The chain employs TRBV9 and TRBJ2-1; D not certain. The CDR3 consists of 16 residues. The V end lost 2 bases, the J end lost 0 bases, and 12 bases lay between the germline ends. The germline CDR1 and CDR2 sequences are SGDLS and YYNGEE.

The rearrangement links TRBV9 to TRBJ2-7, with D unresolved. The length of the CDR3 is 13 residues. CDR1 SGDLS and CDR2 YYNGEE come from the germline V gene. The V end was cut by 0 bases, the J end by 2 bases, with 6 bases between. The CDR3 nucleotides read TGTGCCAGCAGCGTAGAGGATACCTACGAGCAGTACTTC. This gives the protein CASSVEDTYEQYF.

The V and J genes are TRBV29-1 and TRBJ2-7, with 9 bases lining up with TRBD2. Germline CDR1 SQVTM, CDR2 ANQGSEA. The V and J ends lost 7 bases and 0 bases, in that order; junction bases with no gene match: 4. The CDR3 runs to 13 residues. The CDR3 loop is CSAGLAFSYEQYF. The CDR3 DNA sequence: TGCAGCGCAGGACTAGCGTTCTCCTACGAGCAGTACTTC.

The genes are TRBV11-3 and TRBJ2-2; 9 bases line up with TRBD2. J gave up 0 bases and V 5 bases, and 10 bases lay outside the gene matches. Germline CDR1 reads SGHNT; CDR2 reads YENEEA. CDR3 size: 18 residues. The CDR3 loop is CASSRLAEILSNTGELFF. CDR3 bases: TGTGCCAGCAGCCGACTAGCGGAAATACTTTCGAACACCGGGGAGCTGTTTTTT.

The rearrangement joins TRBV6-1 to TRBJ1-5; 7 bases are a match to TRBD1. Losses at the gene ends were 3 bases for V and 9 bases for J; bases not matched to a gene: 5. Germline loops: CDR1 MNHNS, CDR2 SASEGT. The CDR3 spans 13 residues. CDR3 DNA sequence: TGTGCCAGCAGTGATCGACAGGGCGGGCCCCAGCATTTT. Encoded protein: CASSDRQGGPQHF.

This chain links TRBV4-3 with TRBJ2-7, with 8 bases aligning to TRBD2. V gave up 1 base and J gave up 2 bases; unmatched junction bases: 7. CDR1 LGHNA and CDR2 YSLEER come from the germline V gene. CDR3 length: 16 residues. For the CDR3, the DNA is TGCGCCAGCAGCCAAGTCGGGGGGGCGAAAGCCTACGAGCAGTACTTC. It specifies CASSQVGGAKAYEQYF.

The chain carries TRBV11-2 and TRBJ1-1; D unresolved. The CDR3 consists of 13 residues. The V end was cut by 0 bases, the J end by 4 bases, with 6 bases between. The V gene's germline CDR1 is SGHAT and CDR2 FQNNGV. The CDR3: CASSLEWPTEAFF. As DNA, the CDR3 is TGTGCCAGCAGCTTAGAGTGGCCCACTGAAGCTTTCTTT.

The CDR3 loop reads CASSWGTSSEQYF. DNA for the CDR3: TGTGCCAGCAGTTGGGGAACTAGTTCCGAGCAGTACTTC. This sequence joins TRBV28 and TRBJ2-7, with D perhaps TRBD2 (5 bases). The CDR3 contains 13 residues. From germline, CDR1 is MDHEN and CDR2 SYDVKM. V lost 4 bases to trimming and J lost 6 bases, with 13 bases between them.